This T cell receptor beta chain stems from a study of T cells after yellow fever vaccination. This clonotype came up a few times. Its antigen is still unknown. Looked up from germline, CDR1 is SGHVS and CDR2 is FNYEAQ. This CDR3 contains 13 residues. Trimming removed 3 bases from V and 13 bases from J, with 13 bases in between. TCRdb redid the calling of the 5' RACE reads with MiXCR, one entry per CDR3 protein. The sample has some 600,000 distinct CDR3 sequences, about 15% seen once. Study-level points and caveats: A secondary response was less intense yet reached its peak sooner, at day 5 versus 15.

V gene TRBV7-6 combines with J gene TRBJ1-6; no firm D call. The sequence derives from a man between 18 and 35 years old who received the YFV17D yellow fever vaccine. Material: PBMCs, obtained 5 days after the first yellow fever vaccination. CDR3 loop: CASSLFTTSPLHF. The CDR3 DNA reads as TGTGCCAGCAGCTTGTTTACGACATCCCCCCTCCACTTT. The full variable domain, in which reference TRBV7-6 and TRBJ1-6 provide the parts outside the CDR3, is GAGVSQSPRYKVTKRGQDVALRCDPISGHVSLYWYRQALGQGPEFLTYFNYEAQQDKSGLPNDRFSAERPEGSISTLTIQRTEQRDSAMYRCASSLFTTSPLHFGNGTRLTVT.